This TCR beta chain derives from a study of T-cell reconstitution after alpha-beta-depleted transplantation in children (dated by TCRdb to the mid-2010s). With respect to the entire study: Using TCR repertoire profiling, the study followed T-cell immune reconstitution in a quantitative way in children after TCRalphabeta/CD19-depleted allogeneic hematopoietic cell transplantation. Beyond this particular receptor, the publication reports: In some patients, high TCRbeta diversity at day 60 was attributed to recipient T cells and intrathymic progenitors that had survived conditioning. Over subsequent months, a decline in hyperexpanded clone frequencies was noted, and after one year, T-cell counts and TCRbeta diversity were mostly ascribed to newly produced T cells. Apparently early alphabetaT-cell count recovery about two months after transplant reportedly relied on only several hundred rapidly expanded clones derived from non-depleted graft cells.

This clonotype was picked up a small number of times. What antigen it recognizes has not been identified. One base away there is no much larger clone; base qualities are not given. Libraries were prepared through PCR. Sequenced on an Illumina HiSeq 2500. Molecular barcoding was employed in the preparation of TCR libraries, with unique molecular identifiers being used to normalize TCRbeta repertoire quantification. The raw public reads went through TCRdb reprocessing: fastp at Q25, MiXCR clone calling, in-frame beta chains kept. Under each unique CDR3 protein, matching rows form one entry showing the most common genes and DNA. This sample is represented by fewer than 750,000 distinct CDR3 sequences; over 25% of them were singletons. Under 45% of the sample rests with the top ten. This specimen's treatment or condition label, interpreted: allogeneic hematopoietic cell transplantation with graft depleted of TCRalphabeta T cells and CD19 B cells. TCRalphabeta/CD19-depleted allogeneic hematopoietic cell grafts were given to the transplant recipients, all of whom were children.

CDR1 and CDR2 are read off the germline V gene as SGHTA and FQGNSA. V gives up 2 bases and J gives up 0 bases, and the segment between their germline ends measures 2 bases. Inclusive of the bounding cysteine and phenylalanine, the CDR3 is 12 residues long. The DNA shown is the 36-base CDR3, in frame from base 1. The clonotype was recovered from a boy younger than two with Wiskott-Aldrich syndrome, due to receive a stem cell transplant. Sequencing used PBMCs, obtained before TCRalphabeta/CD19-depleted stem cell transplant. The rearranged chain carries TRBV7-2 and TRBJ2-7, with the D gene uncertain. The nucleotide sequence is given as TGTGCCAGCAGCTTACACTCCTACGAGCAGTACTTC. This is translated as CASSLHSYEQYF.